This record covers a single T cell receptor beta chain. The CDR3 is 13 residues long. CDR1 is MNHNY, CDR2 SVGAGI, per germline (reference sequence). Germline trimming cut 6 bases from V and 7 bases from J; bases unmatched to any gene: 6. PCR primers comprised 60 Vbeta and 13 Jbeta primers. Libraries were prepared by immunoSEQ multiplex PCR; TCRdb keeps only in-frame clonotypes and omits some of them. The data hold over 150,000 clones, with around 80% observed a single time. The record originates from a study of cytomegalovirus exposure and HLA in healthy donors. The source material was PBMCs. This sequence originates from a man in his late teens or twenties in good health and CMV-seronegative. The chain joins TRBV6-6 to TRBJ1-1; the match to TRBD1 covers 9 bases. Here the CDR3 DNA reads TGTGCCAGCAGGACAGGGGGGGGAAGTGAAGCTTTCTTT. Amino acids: CASRTGGGSEAFF.